This T cell receptor (beta chain) came from a study of brain T cells in children with intractable seizures listed by TCRdb under 2021. In terms of the full investigation: Resected brain tissue from some 56 pediatric epilepsy surgery cases was first screened for immune gene transcripts using a NanoString immunology panel. Among the approximately twelve selected surgery cases, pre-surgery blood was additionally sequenced for eight, leaving four cases with brain tissue only.

As to this clone: Its recognized antigen is unknown. Base qualities are not provided; no much larger clone lies one nucleotide away.

TCR beta chain sequences were generated from genomic DNA using the immunoSEQ assay. In the authors' own workflow: CDR3 sequences that did not begin with the conserved framework cysteine at position 104 were removed by hand. To get clonality, the normalized Shannon's Diversity Index was subtracted from one, giving values from 0 (maximal diversity) to 1 (oligoclonal). Differences in the frequency of the same CDR3 between samples, such as brain versus blood, were assessed with chi-squared comparison-of-proportions tests. Public clonotypes were found through immuneACCESS searches, while the VDJdb browser was used to judge similarity to known antiviral clonotypes. Drawn from immuneACCESS, this table holds only the in-frame rearrangements with V and J called that TCRdb kept. Clones are partly lost; checked studies trace under half to an unresolved V gene and leave the rest unexplained. Clone size and V and J calls were adopted from that table, with D and trimming inferred from the DNA. This sample comprises roughly 80,000 clones, around 90% of them detected only once. Of the sample, about 23% falls within the top ten clones.

Deletion took 4 bases off V and 5 bases off J, with a span of 12 bases between the germline ends. CDR1 MNHEY and CDR2 SMNVEV were looked up in the germline V gene (reference sequence). The CDR3 spans 13 residues, from the cysteine through the phenylalanine. Only CDR3 DNA remains: 39 bases, in frame from the first base. The sample's time point label, in plain terms: resected brain tissue, or blood drawn just prior to surgery. The surgery cases with the highest brain T cell transcript signatures were chosen for TCR beta chain sequencing of brain tissue, and also of blood when blood was available. Before surgery, the patients had been given at least one anti-epileptic drug. The TCR-sequenced patients were children whose drug-resistant epilepsy was caused by tuberous sclerosis complex, focal cortical dysplasia, Rasmussen encephalitis or hemimegalencephaly. Blood samples were collected immediately before the epilepsy surgery. The Monarch genomic DNA purification kit was used to extract bulk genomic DNA from unsorted brain tissue and from whole blood.

The full study reports these points: Because pre- and post-surgery blood were sequenced to different depths, clones absent from the pre-surgery sample may reflect undersampling. The patients' HCMV serostatus was not known, and viral specificity was inferred solely from CDR3 sequence similarity.

The TCR comes from a girl aged 2 to 9 with Rasmussen encephalitis and intractable seizures. The sample here was peripheral blood, taken at surgery. The chain is made from TRBV27 and TRBJ2-7; TRBD2 is a weak D gene call, 6 bases matching. The CDR3 is CASSSGLRDEQYF. In nucleotides, the sequence is TGTGCCAGCAGTTCGGGACTCAGGGACGAGCAGTACTTC.